Following are 13 T cell receptor beta chains from one sample sequenced in a study of CD4 T cells in relation to SARS-CoV-2 and coronaviruses. The table came from immunoSEQ multiplex PCR; TCRdb's copy has only in-frame clones and leaves some out. This sample has about 21,000 clones, with over 70% found just once. The unexposed donors gave CD4+ T cells in about 2011-2019, prior to COVID-19. Isolation of CD4+ T cells took place after about eleven days in culture. Their cognate antigens are unknown. The sample was CD4+ T cells from PBMCs, cultured in vitro. Receptor source: a human donor in good health.

The chain uses TRBV18 and TRBJ2-1; the D gene is possibly TRBD2 (6 bases). V lost 1 base to trimming and J lost 5 bases, with 15 bases between them. Germline loops: CDR1 KGHSH, CDR2 LQKENI. CDR3 length equals 16 residues. DNA for the CDR3: TGTGCCAGCTCACCACGTCGGCCCGGGAGCGACAATGAGCAGTTCTTC. Amino acid sequence: CASSPRRPGSDNEQFF.

The chain links TRBV18 to TRBJ1-2; TRBD1 might be the D (6 bases). The CDR3 spans 14 residues. Trimming stripped 6 bases from V and 7 bases from J, with 18 bases between. In germline, CDR1 is KGHSH, CDR2 LQKENI. DNA of the CDR3: TGTGCCAGCTCGGCGGGGGCTGATGATACTGGCTACACCTTC. Its protein is CASSAGADDTGYTF.

This chain links TRBV30 with TRBJ1-3; 8 nucleotides align to TRBD1. The CDR3 sequence is 15 residues long. Losses at the gene ends were 5 bases for V and 0 bases for J; bases not matched to a gene: 6. Germline V lookup: CDR1 GTSNPN, CDR2 SVGIG (reference sequence). The CDR3 DNA sequence: TGTGCCTGGCACAACAGGGGGAGCTCTGGAAACACCATATATTTT. This encodes CAWHNRGSSGNTIYF.

The chain employs TRBV6-5 and TRBJ1-3; D remains ambiguous. The length of the CDR3 is 16 residues. The V end lost 3 bases, the J end lost 2 bases, and 14 bases lay between the germline ends. Germline CDR1 is MNHEY and CDR2 is SVGAGI. DNA for the CDR3: TGTGCCAGCAGTTATTCACAAATAATGCCTGGAAACACCATATATTTT. Its translation is CASSYSQIMPGNTIYF.

This chain links TRBV7-9 with TRBJ1-4; unclear D gene. This CDR3 has 16 residues. Trimming cost V 5 bases and J 4 bases, with 17 bases left between them. Germline V gene data show CDR1 as SEHNR and CDR2 as FQNEAQ (reference sequence). Written as DNA, the CDR3 is TGTGCCAGCAGCCCAGATAGGTGGTCTATTAATGAAAAACTGTTTTTT. Encoded protein: CASSPDRWSINEKLFF.

The chain couples TRBV11-2 to TRBJ2-7, with 12 bases aligning to TRBD2. The CDR3 covers 19 residues. V shed 1 base, J shed 2 bases, and the junction held 12 bases outside the gene matches. Germline CDR1 is SGHAT and CDR2 is FQNNGV. The CDR3 reads CASSLATRLAGVATYEQYF. The CDR3 bases are TGTGCCAGCAGCTTAGCCACCCGACTAGCGGGAGTCGCTACCTACGAGCAGTACTTC.

This sequence joins TRBV5-4 and TRBJ1-6; 8 nucleotides agree with TRBD1. Germline CDR1 SGHNT, CDR2 YYREEE (reference sequence). J was trimmed by 8 bases and V by 7 bases; bases with no gene match: 11. The CDR3 consists of 15 residues. The CDR3 region is CASSQGATFDSPLHF. For the CDR3, the DNA is TGTGCCAGCTCTCAGGGGGCAACGTTTGATTCACCCCTCCACTTT.

The gene calls are TRBV20-1 and TRBJ2-5; D is uncertain. Germline loops: CDR1 DFQATT, CDR2 SNEGSKA (reference sequence). The CDR3 runs 11 residues. The V and J ends lost 2 bases and 3 bases respectively, with 4 bases between them. DNA of the CDR3: TGCAGTGCTAGATTAGAAGAGACCCAGTACTTC. Translated: CSARLEETQYF.

CDR3 coding DNA: TGTGCCAGCAGCTCTCTCAGGGCGCGGGGCACTGAAGCTTTCTTT. Encoded protein: CASSSLRARGTEAFF. This chain connects TRBV5-5 to TRBJ1-1, with a possible D match to TRBD1 (5 bases). Germline V CDR1 and CDR2: SGHKS, YYEKEE (reference sequence). CDR3 size: 15 residues. V was pared by 3 bases and J by 4 bases, with 16 bases between.

This clone has just one count. The chain couples TRBV7-8 to TRBJ1-6, with D perhaps matching TRBD1 (5 bases). The CDR3 extends over 13 amino acids. Trimming removed 11 bases from V and 8 bases from J, with 16 bases in between. CDR1 is SGHVS and CDR2 is FQNEAQ in the germline V gene. CDR3 sequence: CAGASGGDSPLHF. For the CDR3, the DNA is TGTGCCGGAGCCAGTGGGGGAGATTCACCCCTCCACTTT.

The rearrangement joins TRBV19 to TRBJ2-3; perhaps TRBD1 as D (6 bases). The V gene lost 6 bases and the J gene lost 5 bases, with 15 bases spanning the gap. The germline CDR1 and CDR2 sequences are LNHDA and SQIVND (reference sequence). The CDR3 is 14 residues long. The CDR3 loop reads CASRSRGIGDTQYF. The CDR3, as DNA: TGTGCCAGTAGATCAAGGGGGATTGGAGATACGCAGTATTTT.

The CDR3 here is CASSLSAREAEAFF. For the CDR3, the DNA is TGTGCCAGCAGCTTATCGGCCAGGGAGGCTGAAGCTTTCTTT. This sequence joins TRBV7-8 and TRBJ1-1; D perhaps matches TRBD1 (5 bases). Germline CDR1 is SGHVS and CDR2 is FQNEAQ. Trimming removed 2 bases at V and 6 bases at J, with 13 bases between. The CDR3 is 14 residues long.

The chain uses TRBV6-5 and TRBJ2-3; D not resolved. Germline V gene data show CDR1 as MNHEY and CDR2 as SVGAGI. CDR3 length: 13 residues. V was trimmed by 6 bases and J by 0 bases, leaving 7 bases between them. Here the CDR3 reads CASRGPSTDTQYF. The CDR3 nucleotides are TGTGCCAGCAGAGGACCGAGCACAGATACGCAGTATTTT.